A selection of T cell receptor beta chains follows, all from one sample in a study of T cell changes during pregnancy in multiple sclerosis. Using immunoSEQ multiplex PCR, the repertoire was profiled, and TCRdb retains in-frame clones only, with some absent. The data show approximately 48,000 clones, with more than 85% seen just once and around 8.6% held by the top ten. The source was CD8+ T cells from peripheral blood mononuclear cells, collected after pregnancy. The receptors shown here come from a female donor with multiple sclerosis, enrolled in a pregnancy study. Both conserved end residues are part of each CDR3. Each record gives: J gene, D gene, clone size, V gene, CDR3 DNA, CDR3 protein. The D gene is left open where the match is weak. Clone size, where shown, is once, few, many, or a class for clones that have expanded.

TRBJ1-5	.	.	TRBV30	TGTGCCTGGAGTGGGGGACACAATCAGCCCCAGCATTTT	CAWSGGHNQPQHF
TRBJ1-3	.	.	TRBV19	TGTGCCACCATACAGGGCTCTGGAAACACCATATATTTT	CATIQGSGNTIYF
TRBJ2-7	TRBD2	.	TRBV7-8	TGTGCCAGCAGCGCGGGACTAGCGGGCGAGCAGTACTTC	CASSAGLAGEQYF
TRBJ1-2	.	.	TRBV6-1	TGTGCCAGCAGTGAAGCGATTAGGGGGGGCTATGGCTACACCTTC	CASSEAIRGGYGYTF
TRBJ2-1	TRBD1	.	TRBV29-1	TGCAGCGTTGAAGACGAGGGACAGGGAGGCTACAATGAGCAGTTCTTC	CSVEDEGQGGYNEQFF
TRBJ2-7	TRBD2	once	TRBV30	TGTGCCTGGGTTACTAGCGGGAGCGGCGAGCAGTACTTC	CAWVTSGSGEQYF
TRBJ2-3	.	.	TRBV29-1	TGCAGCGTTGCGGTGGGCACAGATACGCAGTATTTT	CSVAVGTDTQYF
TRBJ1-2	.	once	TRBV7-6	TGTGCCAGCAGCTTATTATCTCGCGGGGGATTTAACTATGGCTACACCTTC	CASSLLSRGGFNYGYTF
TRBJ2-1	.	.	TRBV2	TGTGCCAGCAGTAGGCGGGGTTCCTACAATGAGCAGTTCTTC	CASSRRGSYNEQFF
TRBJ2-2	TRBD1	.	TRBV4-3	TGCGCCAGCAGCCAGGGGGGACAGGGCATTATGACCGGGGAGCTGTTTTTT	CASSQGGQGIMTGELFF
TRBJ2-1	TRBD2	.	TRBV6-1	TGTGCCAGCAGCCCACAGAGCGGGAGTGGGGATGAGCAGTTCTTC	CASSPQSGSGDEQFF
TRBJ2-3	.	.	TRBV13	TGTGCCAGCAGCTCTCTGACGGGGTCGATCAAGAGGTATTTT	CASSSLTGSIKRYF
TRBJ2-3	TRBD2	.	TRBV6-4	TGTGCCAGCAGTGAACGGGGGGGCACAGATACGCAGTATTTT	CASSERGGTDTQYF
TRBJ2-4	.	.	TRBV2	TGTGCCAGCAGTGAAGATTCTAGTTCGGGAAACATTCAGTACTTC	CASSEDSSSGNIQYF
TRBJ1-2	.	.	TRBV4-1	TGCGCCAGCAACCCGGGACAAACTAACTATGGCTACACCTTC	CASNPGQTNYGYTF
TRBJ1-4	.	.	TRBV30	TGTGCCTGGGCCCTTGACACGACGGGGGAAAAACTGTTTTTT	CAWALDTTGEKLFF
TRBJ1-2	.	.	TRBV5-4	TGTGCCAGCAGCTTGGAATCCGCACAGGTGGATGGCTACACCTTC	CASSLESAQVDGYTF
TRBJ1-1	.	.	TRBV6-1	TGTGCCAGTTCAAACAGGGTGGTGGGCACTGAAGCTTTCTTT	CASSNRVVGTEAFF
TRBJ1-1	.	.	TRBV13	TGTGCCAGCAGCTTACGCCGAGGCGCATACACTGAAGCTTTCTTT	CASSLRRGAYTEAFF
TRBJ2-7	TRBD2	once	TRBV11-2	TGTGCCAGCAGCTTAGATACGGGAGGATTCTACGAGCAGTACTTC	CASSLDTGGFYEQYF
TRBJ2-7	TRBD2	.	TRBV4-3	TGCGCCAGCAGCCATCATCGCAGGGCGGGGGCCTACGAGCAGTACTTC	CASSHHRRAGAYEQYF
TRBJ1-1	.	.	TRBV13	TGTGCCAGCAGCCCCCCGGGGAACACTGAAGCTTTCTTT	CASSPPGNTEAFF
TRBJ1-2	.	once	TRBV4-2	TGTGCCAGCAGCTCAACCGTCATGGAGGGCCCCTATGGCTACACCTTC	CASSSTVMEGPYGYTF
TRBJ1-5	TRBD1	few	TRBV19	TGTGCCAGTAGCACGGACAGGGAAGATCAGCCCCAGCATTTT	CASSTDREDQPQHF
TRBJ2-7	.	.	TRBV4-2	TGTGCCAGCAGCCAAGATAACGCCGGGAGCCCTTCCTACGAGCAGTACTTC	CASSQDNAGSPSYEQYF
TRBJ2-7	TRBD2	.	TRBV4-3	TGCGCCAGCAGCCAGGTACCATCTAGCGGACGCTACGAGCAGTACTTC	CASSQVPSSGRYEQYF
TRBJ2-3	.	.	TRBV6-5	TGTGCCTCATCTGCGTTGGTTAGCACAGATACGCAGTATTTT	CASSALVSTDTQYF
TRBJ1-1	.	.	TRBV5-6	TGTGCCAGCAGCCCCGTAGCTAGTTTTACCTACATGAACACTGAAGCTTTCTTT	CASSPVASFTYMNTEAFF
TRBJ2-2	.	.	TRBV6-6	TGTGCCAGCTCGGAGGCTTGGGCCGGGGAGCTGTTTTTT	CASSEAWAGELFF
TRBJ1-1	.	.	TRBV19	TGTGCCACCAAGACTGGGAACACTGAAGCTTTCTTT	CATKTGNTEAFF
TRBJ2-7	TRBD2	.	TRBV4-2	TGTGCCAGCAGCCAAGATCTAAGGACTAGCGGGAGCGAGCAGTACTTC	CASSQDLRTSGSEQYF
TRBJ1-3	TRBD1	.	TRBV4-3	TGCGCCAGCAGCCCAGGCGGGACAGGGGCCAACACCATATATTTT	CASSPGGTGANTIYF
TRBJ1-6	.	.	TRBV7-3	TGTGCCAGCAGCTTGGAGGGAGGAAATTCACCCCTCCACTTT	CASSLEGGNSPLHF
TRBJ2-7	.	.	TRBV6-1	TGTGCCAGCAGTTGTTGGAGGGACGGGCCCTACGAGCAGTACTTC	CASSCWRDGPYEQYF
TRBJ1-1	.	.	TRBV19	TGTGCCAGTAGTATCAATCGCGGCACTGAAGCTTTCTTT	CASSINRGTEAFF
TRBJ1-2	TRBD1	.	TRBV6-1	TGTGCCAGCAGTGGACTCGGGACAGGGGTTGCTAATGGCTACACCTTC	CASSGLGTGVANGYTF
TRBJ2-5	.	.	TRBV7-9	TGTGCCAGCAGCTTTGGAGGGGAGACCCAGTACTTC	CASSFGGETQYF
TRBJ1-1	TRBD1	.	TRBV19	TGTGCCAGTACCTACACGACAGGGGGCGCATCTGAAGCTTTCTTT	CASTYTTGGASEAFF
TRBJ2-1	.	.	TRBV6-5	TGTGCCAGCAGTTATAGCAGCTCCTACAATGAGCAGTTCTTC	CASSYSSSYNEQFF
TRBJ1-4	.	.	TRBV5-4	TGTGCCAGCAGTTTTACCCCGCCGGGGAGTCACGAAAAACTGTTTTTT	CASSFTPPGSHEKLFF
TRBJ2-1	.	few	TRBV4-2	TGTGCCAGCAGCCAAGAATCGGGGGGCCAAGCCTACAATGAGCAGTTCTTC	CASSQESGGQAYNEQFF
TRBJ2-7	TRBD2	.	TRBV30	TGTGCCTGGAGGAGACTAGCGGGGACCTCCTACGAGCAGTACTTC	CAWRRLAGTSYEQYF
TRBJ2-7	.	.	TRBV5-4	TGTGCCAGCAGCTTGGTCACAGCTTTACCCTACGAGCAGTACTTC	CASSLVTALPYEQYF
TRBJ1-3	.	once	TRBV7-6	TGTGCCAGCAGCTTAGGCGCGGGAGGAAACACCATATATTTT	CASSLGAGGNTIYF
TRBJ2-3	.	.	TRBV30	TGTGCCTGGAGTGTACTCGGACAGCGCACAGATACGCAGTATTTT	CAWSVLGQRTDTQYF
TRBJ1-5	.	.	TRBV19	TGTGCCAGTAGTCCTGGGGGGTTGGGGCCCCAGCATTTT	CASSPGGLGPQHF
TRBJ2-7	.	.	TRBV29-1	TGCAGCGCCGGACAGCCGGGTTCCTACGAGCAGTACTTC	CSAGQPGSYEQYF